This TCR beta chain comes out of a study of preoperative IRX-2 immunotherapy in early breast cancer. TCRdb keeps only in-frame clones here, not all; method: immunoSEQ multiplex PCR. The sample lists roughly 62,000 clones, roughly 94% seen once, with approximately 1.8% in the top ten. This CDR3 is built from 13 residues. The treatment: preoperative locoregional IRX-2 cytokine immunotherapy. The sample was acquired from a patient treated with IRX-2 immunotherapy. The sequence derives from a human donor with breast cancer. V and J are TRBV21-1 and TRBJ2-7; TRBD1 is the table's D call, not checked against the DNA. TRBV21-1 is deemed a pseudogene. The CDR3, as DNA: TGTGCCAGCAGCACCCGGGACACCTACGAGCAGTACTTC. Translated, it gives CASSTRDTYEQYF.